Shown below are 27 T cell receptor beta chains from a single sample sequenced in a study of identical twins. MiXCR was run by TCRdb on the 5' RACE reads, yielding one entry per CDR3 protein. Of around 240,000 distinct CDR3 sequences detected, under 12% appear once; the ten largest clones hold about a tenth. Sequencing used memory T cells sorted from blood. These receptor sequences come from a man aged 45-65 years in good health.

This clonotype has more than one count but fewer than ten. V and J are TRBV5-1 and TRBJ2-7; D is perhaps TRBD1 (6 bases). Germline values: CDR1 SGHRS, CDR2 YFSETQ. This CDR3 spans 13 amino acids. Trimming shortened V by 7 bases and J by 3 bases, and 14 bases separated the two germline ends. The CDR3 nucleotides are TGCGCCAGCTCGGGACACCAGCACTACGAGCAGTACTTC. Protein product: CASSGHQHYEQYF.

This clonotype was seen ten or more times. One end of the junction fails to match germline, which may point to a read error. This rearrangement joins TRBV18 to TRBJ1-5; a weak D match, TRBD1 (6 bases). This CDR3 is 13 amino acids long. Germline lookup yields CDR1 KGHSH and CDR2 LQKENI. In DNA form, the CDR3 reads TGTGCCAGTTCACAGGGAAGCAATCAGCCCCAGCATTTT. It translates to CASSQGSNQPQHF.

This clonotype was seen many times. The chain recombines TRBV5-6 with TRBJ1-3, with D maybe TRBD1 (6 bases). This CDR3 contains 16 residues. Germline lookup yields CDR1 SGHDT and CDR2 YYEEEE. Trimming took 9 bases from V and 0 from J, leaving 19 bases between them. CDR3 nucleotides: TGTGCCACCTTTAGGGGGGGGGCCTACTCTGGAAACACCATATATTTT. It specifies CATFRGGAYSGNTIYF. The full variable domain, with the rest looked up from reference TRBV5-6 and TRBJ1-3, is DAGVTQSPTHLIKTRGQQVTLRCSPKSGHDTVSWYQQALGQGPQFIFQYYEEEERQRGNFPDRFSGHQFPNYSSELNVNALLLGDSALYLCATFRGGAYSGNTIYFGEGSWLTVV.

Many counts were recorded for this clonotype. The chain has TRBV27 and TRBJ1-6; weak D call: TRBD1 (6 bases). This CDR3 has 14 residues. Per germline, CDR1 MNHEY and CDR2 SMNVEV (reference sequence). CDR3 nucleotides: TGTGTCCTTGGGGGGCTTATGGATAATTCACCCCTCCACTTT. Protein sequence: CVLGGLMDNSPLHF.

There are many counts of this clonotype. The chain uses TRBV5-6 and TRBJ2-7, with 10 bases aligning to TRBD2. This CDR3 spans 14 amino acids. The V gene end was trimmed by 3 bases and the J gene end by 4 bases; junction bases not matched to a gene: 4. Germline-derived CDR1 and CDR2 are SGHDT and YYEEEE. CDR3: CASSSGTSEYEQYF. Written as DNA, the CDR3 is TGTGCCAGCAGCTCCGGGACTAGCGAGTACGAGCAGTACTTC.

The chain uses TRBV28 and TRBJ1-1; D call uncertain. CDR1 is MDHEN, CDR2 SYDVKM, per germline. The ends were cut back, 6 bases at V and 0 bases at J, with 17 bases in the middle. The length of the CDR3 is 16 residues. The CDR3 here is CASRPNSALMNTEAFF. DNA of the CDR3: TGTGCCAGCAGGCCAAACAGTGCTCTAATGAACACTGAAGCTTTCTTT.

This clonotype was detected many times. The gene calls are TRBV11-2 and TRBJ2-2; 8 bases agree with TRBD2. In germline, CDR1 is SGHAT, CDR2 FQNNGV. The CDR3 is made up of 15 amino acids. The trim removed 5 bases at V and 9 bases at J, leaving 11 bases unmatched. This chain's CDR3 is CASSPDVAGFRELFF. CDR3 nucleotide sequence: TGTGCCAGCAGCCCGGACGTAGCGGGGTTTAGGGAGCTGTTTTTT. The variable domain in full, completed from reference TRBV11-2 and TRBJ2-2, reads EAGVAQSPRYKIIEKRQSVAFWCNPISGHATLYWYQQILGQGPKLLIQFQNNGVVDDSQLPKDRFSAERLKGVDSTLKIQPAKLEDSAVYLCASSPDVAGFRELFFGEGSRLTVL.

V gene TRBV9 combines with J gene TRBJ1-1; 7 bases agree with TRBD1. Germline V gene lookup returns CDR1 SGDLS and CDR2 YYNGEE. The CDR3 is 16 residues long. V gave up 3 bases and J gave up 10 bases; unmatched junction bases: 18. CDR3 bases: TGTGCCAGCAGCGCAAAAAGGGAAAGACAGGGAGGAACAGCTTTCTTT. Translating it yields CASSAKRERQGGTAFF.

The chain is built from TRBV24-1 and TRBJ2-1; possible D gene TRBD2, 6 bases. CDR3 length equals 16 residues. CDR1 is KGHDR and CDR2 is SFDVKD in the germline V gene. V lost 1 base to trimming and J lost 0 bases, with 9 bases between them. CDR3: CATSDLDGSSYNEQFF. For the CDR3, the DNA is TGTGCCACCAGTGATTTAGACGGGAGCTCCTACAATGAGCAGTTCTTC.

This clonotype was counted many times. The chain is built from TRBV20-1 and TRBJ2-5; 12 bases are a match to TRBD2. The J segment lost 7 bases and the V segment lost 3 bases, leaving 6 bases of the junction unmatched. Germline values: CDR1 DFQATT, CDR2 SNEGSKA (reference sequence). The CDR3 is 14 residues long. The CDR3 reads CSASSLAGGGTQYF. As DNA, the CDR3 is TGCAGTGCTAGTAGCCTAGCGGGGGGGGGGACCCAGTACTTC.

The DNA for the CDR3 is TGTGCCAGCAGCAGTACTAGCGGGGGCCACCCGGAGCAGTTCTTC. Its translation is CASSSTSGGHPEQFF. This sequence joins TRBV5-4 and TRBJ2-1; 11 bases are shared with TRBD2. Per germline, CDR1 SGHNT and CDR2 YYREEE (reference sequence). The CDR3 is 15 amino acids. J lost 10 bases, V lost 4 bases, and 10 bases had no gene match.

This clonotype has ten or more counts. The chain uses TRBV28 and TRBJ1-5; 7 bases are shared with TRBD1. The ends lost 5 bases at V and 0 bases at J; junction bases unmatched: 16. Germline V CDR1 and CDR2: MDHEN, SYDVKM. The CDR3 has 19 residues. This CDR3 is CASSPGGQTSGYSNQPQHF. CDR3 DNA sequence: TGTGCCAGCAGTCCCGGGGGACAGACCAGCGGTTATAGCAATCAGCCCCAGCATTTT.

This clonotype has a count of ten or more. V and J are TRBV15 and TRBJ2-7; D is unresolved. This CDR3 is built from 13 residues. CDR1 and CDR2 from the germline V gene are LNHNV and YYDKDF (reference sequence). Trimming took 1 base from V and 4 from J, leaving 8 bases between them. The CDR3 sequence: CATSRVSGYEQYF. The CDR3 nucleotides are TGTGCCACCAGCAGAGTTAGTGGTTACGAGCAGTACTTC. The variable domain in full, completed from reference TRBV15 and TRBJ2-7, reads DAMVIQNPRYQVTQFGKPVTLSCSQTLNHNVMYWYQQKSSQAPKLLFHYYDKDFNNEADTPDNFQSRRPNTSFCFLDIRSPGLGDTAMYLCATSRVSGYEQYFGPGTRLTVT.

Many counts were recorded for this clonotype. This chain links TRBV7-8 with TRBJ1-2; no reliable D call. With 5 bases removed from V and 8 bases from J, the gap between germline ends came to 15 bases. This CDR3 contains 13 residues. Germline V CDR1 and CDR2: SGHVS, FQNEAQ. The CDR3 region is CASSPRVGQGYTF. In DNA form, the CDR3 reads TGTGCCAGCAGCCCGAGAGTGGGTCAGGGCTACACCTTC. Supplemented by reference TRBV7-8 and TRBJ1-2, the full variable domain reads GAGVSQSPRYKVAKRGQDVALRCDPISGHVSLFWYQQALGQGPEFLTYFQNEAQLDKSGLPSDRFFAERPEGSVSTLKIQRTQQEDSAVYLCASSPRVGQGYTFGSGTRLTVV.

This clonotype was observed many times. The gene calls are TRBV11-2 and TRBJ2-3; 11 nucleotides agree with TRBD2. V shed 5 bases and J 0 bases; nucleotides not matched to a gene: 10. The CDR3 contains 18 residues. Looked up from germline, CDR1 is SGHAT and CDR2 is FQNNGV. This chain's CDR3 is CASSPLRTSGFSTDTQYF. DNA of the CDR3: TGTGCCAGCAGCCCACTCCGGACTAGCGGGTTTAGCACAGATACGCAGTATTTT.

Many counts were recorded for this clonotype. This chain links TRBV27 with TRBJ1-2; D might be TRBD1 (5 bases). CDR1 and CDR2 (germline): MNHEY, SMNVEV (reference sequence). This CDR3 is built from 15 residues. The V gene lost 0 bases and the J gene lost 6 bases, with 14 bases spanning the gap. The DNA of the CDR3 is TGTGCCAGCAGTTTATCGGTCAGGGAGTACGATGGCTACACCTTC. Translation: CASSLSVREYDGYTF.

This clonotype has just a few counts. V usage is TRBV6-5 and J usage is TRBJ2-3; D ambiguous. Germline V gives CDR1 MNHEY, CDR2 SVGAGI. Trimming shortened V by 4 bases and J by 5 bases, and 10 bases separated the two germline ends. The CDR3 runs 13 residues. The CDR3 spells CASSSTWRDTQYF. DNA for the CDR3: TGTGCCAGCAGTTCCACATGGAGAGATACGCAGTATTTT.

This clonotype was counted ten times or more. The rearrangement uses TRBV10-3 and TRBJ1-2; a possible D gene is TRBD1 (5 bases). The germline gives CDR1 ENHRY, CDR2 SYGVKD. CDR3 length: 13 amino acids. V shed 2 bases and J shed 3 bases, with 7 bases lying between them. The CDR3 nucleotides read TGTGCCATCAGTGAGGGGGGTGACTATGGCTACACCTTC. Amino acids: CAISEGGDYGYTF.

On this clonotype itself: A much larger clonotype is one base distant, so this may be a read error. This chain uses TRBV7-2 with TRBJ2-7; D not certain. The germline V gene has CDR1 SGHTA and CDR2 FQGNSA. The CDR3 length is 13 residues. As DNA, the CDR3 is TGTGCCGGCAGCTCCCAACACTCGTCCGAGCAGTACTTC. Translated: CAGSSQHSSEQYF.

The sample holds a few counts of this clonotype. The V call is TRBV6-1, the J call TRBJ1-1; D ambiguous. The CDR3 runs 13 residues. Germline V gives CDR1 MNHNS, CDR2 SASEGT. Trimming removed 3 bases at V and 0 bases at J, with 5 bases between. CDR3 sequence: CASSESMNTEAFF. CDR3 coding DNA: TGTGCCAGCAGTGAGAGCATGAACACTGAAGCTTTCTTT.

This clonotype was observed at least ten times. This sequence joins TRBV24-1 and TRBJ2-1, with 13 nucleotides matching TRBD2. The germline V gene has CDR1 KGHDR and CDR2 SFDVKD. V shed 3 bases and J 10 bases; nucleotides not matched to a gene: 8. This CDR3 is 16 amino acids long. Here the CDR3 reads CATSDQLAGGPGEQFF. In nucleotides, the CDR3 is TGTGCCACCAGTGATCAACTAGCGGGAGGGCCAGGAGAGCAGTTCTTC.

This clonotype was observed many times. The rearrangement joins TRBV19 to TRBJ1-2, with no clear D. V lost 7 bases, J lost 1 base, and 13 bases lay in between. This CDR3 is 14 amino acids long. The germline V gene has CDR1 LNHDA and CDR2 SQIVND (reference sequence). Written as DNA, the CDR3 is TGTGCCAGTACCCCGGACGGGTATAACTATGGCTACACCTTC. Encoded protein: CASTPDGYNYGYTF. Looking up the rest from reference TRBV19 and TRBJ1-2 gives the full variable domain: DGGITQSPKYLFRKEGQNVTLSCEQNLNHDAMYWYRQDPGQGLRLIYYSQIVNDFQKGDIAEGYSVSREKKESFPLTVTSAQKNPTAFYLCASTPDGYNYGYTFGSGTRLTVV.

The chain has TRBV3-1 and TRBJ2-2, with D possibly matching TRBD1 (5 bases). V was cut by 6 bases and J by 4 bases, with 15 bases left in between. The CDR3 sequence is 15 residues long. Germline V gives CDR1 LGHDT, CDR2 YNNKEL (reference sequence). The CDR3 DNA reads TGTGCCAGCAGGCGGACACGGTTCCCCACCGGGGAGCTGTTTTTT. Translated, it gives CASRRTRFPTGELFF.

In its sample, this clonotype was seen a few times. The chain recombines TRBV6-1 with TRBJ2-7, with a possible D match to TRBD1 (6 bases). Looked up from germline, CDR1 is MNHNS and CDR2 is SASEGT. The CDR3 is 14 amino acids. Deletions cut 6 bases from V and 3 bases from J, with 15 bases between. As DNA, the CDR3 is TGTGCCAGCAGGCGCAAAACAGGGTTCTACGAGCAGTACTTC. Amino acid sequence: CASRRKTGFYEQYF.

This clonotype was observed at least ten times. This CDR3 is CASTLESYEQYF. The DNA of the CDR3 is TGTGCCAGCACCTTGGAGAGTTACGAGCAGTACTTC. The chain combines TRBV12-3 or TRBV12-4 with TRBJ2-7, with unresolved D. This CDR3 has 12 amino acids. Trimming took off 7 bases at V and 4 bases at J, with 11 bases between the two ends.

This clonotype was detected a few times. V and J are TRBV30 and TRBJ2-1; 10 bases are shared with TRBD2. The CDR3 runs 13 residues. Trimming cost V 2 bases and J 10 bases; bases outside gene matches: 5. Germline V lookup: CDR1 GTSNPN, CDR2 SVGIG (reference sequence). CDR3: CAWSSGGAREQFF. CDR3 nucleotides: TGTGCCTGGAGTAGCGGGGGGGCCAGGGAGCAGTTCTTC.

This clonotype was recorded at least ten times. This chain connects TRBV7-2 to TRBJ2-2, with D tentatively TRBD1 (6 bases). Germline V gives CDR1 SGHTA, CDR2 FQGNSA. This CDR3 is built from 16 residues. V was clipped by 6 bases and J by 2 bases, with 16 bases between them. In nucleotides, the CDR3 is TGTGCCAGCAGTCTCAAGACAGGAAGAAACACCGGGGAGCTGTTTTTT. This encodes CASSLKTGRNTGELFF.